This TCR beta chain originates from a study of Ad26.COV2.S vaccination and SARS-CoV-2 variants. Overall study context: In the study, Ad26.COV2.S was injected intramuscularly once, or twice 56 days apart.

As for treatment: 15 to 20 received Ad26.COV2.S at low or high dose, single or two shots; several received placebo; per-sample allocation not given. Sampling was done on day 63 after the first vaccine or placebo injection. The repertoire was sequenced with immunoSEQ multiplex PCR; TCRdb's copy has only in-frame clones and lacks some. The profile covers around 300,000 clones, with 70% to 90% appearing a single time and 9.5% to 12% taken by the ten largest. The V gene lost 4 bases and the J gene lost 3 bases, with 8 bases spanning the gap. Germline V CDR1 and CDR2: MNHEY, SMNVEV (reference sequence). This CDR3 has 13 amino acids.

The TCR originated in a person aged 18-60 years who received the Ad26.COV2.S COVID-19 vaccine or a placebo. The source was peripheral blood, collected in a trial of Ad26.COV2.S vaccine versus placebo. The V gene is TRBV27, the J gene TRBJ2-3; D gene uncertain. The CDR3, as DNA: TGTGCCAGCAGTTGGGGTGCGACAGATACGCAGTATTTT. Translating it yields CASSWGATDTQYF.